The rows below give T cell receptor beta chains drawn from one sample of a study of blood T cells in healthy people across ages. TCRdb redid the calling of the 5' RACE reads with MiXCR, one entry per CDR3 protein. The sample includes 1.5 million to 2 million distinct CDR3 sequences, 28% of them seen just once. The source material was blood. The source is a woman younger than 45 in good health. The CDR3 runs from the conserved cysteine through the conserved F or W. Size is stated for part of the rows, as once, few or many counts, or as a class when the clone is expanded.

j_call	v_call	clone_size	cdr3_aa
TRBJ2-1	TRBV7-9	few	CASSWRTSGSNEQFF
TRBJ2-7	TRBV20-1	NA	CSATGTSLDEQYF
TRBJ2-1	TRBV10-1	few	CASSDSVSGVNNEQFF
TRBJ1-1	TRBV7-9	NA	CASKYATEAFF
TRBJ1-5	TRBV28	NA	CASSFPIGGLSNQPQHF
TRBJ2-1	TRBV7-3	NA	CASSSVQRGNNEQFF
TRBJ2-1	TRBV11-2	few	CASSFPDSYNEQFF
TRBJ1-3	TRBV19	NA	CASSTRGPGDTIYF
TRBJ2-5	TRBV5-1	NA	CASSKYSGGDETQYF
TRBJ1-1	TRBV7-8	few	CASSLGVSTKSEAFF
TRBJ2-7	TRBV14	once	CASRSKGSYEQYF
TRBJ1-2	TRBV5-1	NA	CASSREGVDGYTF
TRBJ2-7	TRBV11-2	NA	CASSSSGGQGGEQYF
TRBJ2-6	TRBV11-2	NA	CASSLGRGGGANVLTF
TRBJ1-5	TRBV12-3/TRBV12-4	NA	CASSRGAEYNQPQHF
TRBJ2-7	TRBV20-1	many	CSARAETSGAYEQYF
TRBJ2-3	TRBV27	few	CASGPWTGVTDTQYF
TRBJ2-7	TRBV20-1	NA	CSARDQGGRAGNSYEQYF
TRBJ1-5	TRBV12-3/TRBV12-4	few	CASSATGGNNQPQHF
TRBJ1-2	TRBV2	NA	CASSESDRGGYTF
TRBJ2-7	TRBV5-1	NA	CASSLAGAGVSEQYF
TRBJ1-2	TRBV7-2	many	CASSHGNGNYGYTF
TRBJ2-3	TRBV5-1	few	CASSLVGGRARDTQYF
TRBJ2-5	TRBV29-1	many	CSVEEDRGQYF